Listed below are T cell receptor beta chains from one sample, sequenced in a study of neurological immune-mediated disorders. In TCRdb, the 5' RACE reads were re-called with MiXCR into one record per CDR3 protein. The repertoire holds 25,000 to 35,000 distinct CDR3 sequences, more than 2.5% seen once, with 7% in the top ten. Material: PBMCs. The receptor set was obtained from a woman aged 30 to 39 with multiple sclerosis. The CDR3 runs from the conserved cysteine through the conserved F or W. Fields, in order: CDR3 DNA, CDR3 protein, D gene, clone size, J gene, V gene. D genes are given only for firm matches. Size is stated as how often the clone was seen (once, few, many) or a class if it is expanded.

DNA: TGCGCCAGCAGCTTGGATACAGGGACGAACACTGAAGCTTTCTTT
CDR3: CASSLDTGTNTEAFF
D: -
size: many
J: TRBJ1-1
V: TRBV5-1

DNA: TGTGCCAGCAGTGAAGCAGGGCATGTAGATACGCAGTATTTT
CDR3: CASSEAGHVDTQYF
D: -
size: many
J: TRBJ2-3
V: TRBV6-1

DNA: TGTGCCAGCAGCTTTCGTGGGGCCAACACCGGGGAGCTGTTTTTT
CDR3: CASSFRGANTGELFF
D: -
size: many
J: TRBJ2-2
V: TRBV7-6

DNA: TGCGCCAGCAGCACAGGGGGGACCGGCATCTACGAGCAGTACTTC
CDR3: CASSTGGTGIYEQYF
D: TRBD1
size: medium-sized
J: TRBJ2-7
V: TRBV5-1

DNA: TGTGCCAGCAGCCGGGACAGGGGGCTTGATCAGCCCCAGCATTTT
CDR3: CASSRDRGLDQPQHF
D: TRBD1
size: many
J: TRBJ1-5
V: TRBV7-8

DNA: TGTGCCAGCTCAAAACGGGGCACTTCCTACACTGAAGCTTTCTTT
CDR3: CASSKRGTSYTEAFF
D: -
size: many
J: TRBJ1-1
V: TRBV18

DNA: TGTGCCAGCAGTTCCAACCCAGGGGGGACGTACGGGAGAACTGAAGCTTTCTTT
CDR3: CASSSNPGGTYGRTEAFF
D: TRBD1
size: many
J: TRBJ1-1
V: TRBV27

DNA: TGTGCCAGCAGCTTGGGCCTGAACACCGGGGAGCTGTTTTTT
CDR3: CASSLGLNTGELFF
D: -
size: many
J: TRBJ2-2
V: TRBV5-5

DNA: TGTGCCAGCAGGGTACCAGGGGATACGCAGTATTTT
CDR3: CASRVPGDTQYF
D: -
size: many
J: TRBJ2-3
V: TRBV7-9

DNA: TGTGCCAGCAGCTTAGGATATGGGACAGGGAATTATGAGCAGTTCTTC
CDR3: CASSLGYGTGNYEQFF
D: TRBD1
size: many
J: TRBJ2-1
V: TRBV7-6

DNA: TGTGCCAGCAGCCCAGGGGCGGAGACCCAGTACTTC
CDR3: CASSPGAETQYF
D: -
size: medium-sized
J: TRBJ2-5
V: TRBV7-2